This TCR beta chain was found in a study of technical replicates of blood from a few donors. The CDR3 sequence is 11 residues long. The V gene's germline CDR1 is SGHNT and CDR2 YYREEE (reference sequence). The V gene lost 7 bases and the J gene lost 5 bases, with 10 bases spanning the gap. This clone occurred a few times. Sequencing was performed with immunoSEQ multiplex PCR; in TCRdb, only in-frame clones are kept and a portion is missing. The sample contains roughly 65,000 clones, approximately 84% of which appear only once. The clonotype originates from a human donor in good health. Some clones in this sample may be carry-over from other donors' samples. Sequencing was carried out using PBMCs. V and J are TRBV5-4 and TRBJ2-7; maybe TRBD1 (6 bases). DNA for the CDR3: TGTGCCAGCGGTAACAGGGACGAGCAGTACTTC. Translation: CASGNRDEQYF.